The next 19 T cell receptor beta chains were all read from a single sample in a study of CD8+ T cells in alopecia areata. Extraction and reverse transcription of RNA yielded cDNA as the sequencing template. Produced via immunoSEQ multiplex PCR; TCRdb's table is partial and in-frame only. The sample presents about 19,000 clones, none singletons. Combined cutaneous lymph node cells underwent sorting by CD4, CD8alpha, NKG2D, NKG2ACE and additional markers. Sequencing input: CD8+ T cells sorted from a lymph node. The origin of the receptors is a C3H/HeJ mouse with alopecia areata. This strain has MHC haplotype H2-k.

Details on this clone: Genes and germline are mouse. The read comes to an end 4 residues before the CDR3 does, leaving the germline J gene to fill in the end. The gene calls are TRBV31 and TRBJ1-1; D unclear. The V gene lost 1 base and the J gene lost 0 bases, with 6 bases spanning the gap. CDR1 is GKSSPN and CDR2 is SITVG in the germline V gene. The length of the CDR3 is 13 residues. CDR3 protein: CAWSPTTNTEVFF. Incomplete CDR3 DNA: TGTGCCTGGAGTCCGACAACAAACACA.

On this clone: Any gene name here is a mouse gene name. The read terminates 4 residues ahead of where the CDR3 ends, so the germline J gene completes it. The V and J genes are TRBV16 and TRBJ2-1; 8 nucleotides match TRBD2. Looked up from germline, CDR1 is SGHSA and CDR2 is FRNQAP. The CDR3 is made up of 17 amino acids. The sequenced CDR3 bases are TGTGCAAGCAGCTTAGGAGGGCTGGGGGGAGTTTGGGCT. Its translation is CASSLGGLGGVWA. The entire CDR3 is CASSLGGLGGVWAEQFF.

This clone showed up just a few times. Mouse names are used for the genes. CDR3 sequence reads: CASSDIRTEVFF. The sequenced part of the CDR3 DNA is TGTGCCAGCAGTGATATCAGAACA. The rearrangement uses TRBV13-3 and TRBJ1-1; D unclear. With the read ending 4 residues before the CDR3 end, the germline J gene is used to fill in that end. The germline V gene encodes CDR1 NNHDY and CDR2 SYVADS. The CDR3 loop spans 12 amino acids.

Comments on this clone: The genes are named according to mouse. The read gets to within 4 residues of the CDR3 end, and the germline J gene fills in the rest. The genes are TRBV1 and TRBJ1-1; TRBD1 agrees at 8 bases. Germline loops: CDR1 NSQYPW, CDR2 LRSPGD (reference sequence). This CDR3 region has 15 residues. V dropped 4 bases and J dropped 1; count of bases not matched to a gene: 5. The sequenced CDR3 bases are TGCACCTGCAGTGGAAAAACAGGGGGGAACACA. This gives the protein CTCSGKTGGNT. The full CDR3 reads CTCSGKTGGNTEVFF.

This clone was counted a few times. The gene names here belong to mouse. The read comes to an end 4 residues before the CDR3 does, leaving the germline J gene to fill in the end. The V call is TRBV13-2, the J call TRBJ1-1; D is perhaps TRBD1 (6 bases). The germline V gene encodes CDR1 NNHNN and CDR2 SYGAGS (reference sequence). The CDR3 consists of 14 residues. The DNA read from the CDR3 is TGTGCCAGCGACGACTGGGGGGGCATCGAA. Protein sequence: CASDDWGGIE. The full CDR3 sequence reads CASDDWGGIEEVFF.

The table lists this clone with many counts. Mouse gene names and germline throughout. The CDR3 end lies 4 residues beyond the end of the read and is filled in from the germline J gene. The rearrangement links TRBV19 to TRBJ2-1, with unresolved D. This CDR3 spans 14 amino acids. Germline assignment: CDR1 FNHDT and CDR2 SITEND (reference sequence). Deletions cut 10 bases from V and 0 bases from J, with 14 bases between. The CDR3 sequence is CAATHSYNYAEQFF. CDR3 DNA, as far as it was read: TGTGCCGCAACCCACAGTTATAACTATGCT.

This clone has at least ten counts. Gene names denote mouse genes. The read terminates 4 residues ahead of where the CDR3 ends, so the germline J gene completes it. This chain connects TRBV16 to TRBJ2-2, with D maybe TRBD2 (6 bases). This CDR3 has 15 amino acids. Trimming shortened V by 5 bases and J by 1 base, and 11 bases separated the two germline ends. From germline, CDR1 is SGHSA and CDR2 FRNQAP. The CDR3 region is CASSLPGLNTGQLYF. The covered CDR3 bases are TGTGCAAGCAGCCTGCCGGGACTAAACACCGGG.

This clone was counted many times. Gene names are mouse gene names. The read gets to within 4 residues of the CDR3 end, and the germline J gene fills in the rest. The chain has TRBV13-3 and TRBJ2-5; 7 nucleotides agree with TRBD1. The germline V gene has CDR1 NNHDY and CDR2 SYVADS. CDR3 length: 14 amino acids. The chain's CDR3 is CASSDAGGKDTQYF. Incomplete CDR3 DNA: TGTGCCAGCAGTGATGCAGGGGGTAAAGAC.

This clone was found a few times. Gene names and germline refer to mouse. The DNA ends 4 residues before the CDR3 does, and the rest of the CDR3 is filled in from the germline J gene. J is TRBJ2-7 and V is TRBV13-2; 8 bases align to TRBD2. Losses at the gene ends were 3 bases for V and 3 bases for J; bases not matched to a gene: 8. This CDR3 spans 15 amino acids. Germline V CDR1 and CDR2: NNHNN, SYGAGS (reference sequence). CDR3 bases read: TGTGCCAGCGGTGTTCTGGGGGGCTCCAACTAT. It yields the protein CASGVLGGSNY. The full CDR3 reads CASGVLGGSNYEQYF.

This clone was seen ten or more times. Each gene name is a mouse one. The read finishes 4 residues shy of the CDR3 end, and the germline J gene is used to complete it. The chain carries TRBV1 and TRBJ1-1; possibly TRBD1 for D (6 bases). Germline assignment: CDR1 NSQYPW and CDR2 LRSPGD (reference sequence). The CDR3 consists of 13 residues. The sequenced CDR3 bases are TGCACCTGCAGTGCAGTCCGGGACATA. Translating it yields CTCSAVRDI. The whole CDR3 protein reads CTCSAVRDIEVFF.

Regarding this clone: Germline and genes: mouse. The sequenced fragment ends 4 residues before the CDR3 boundary, so the rest is inferred from the germline J gene. This sequence joins TRBV31 and TRBJ2-2; 7 bases agree with TRBD2. J lost 2 bases, V lost 0 bases, and 0 bases had no gene match. CDR1 GKSSPN and CDR2 SITVG come from the germline V gene. This CDR3 contains 14 residues. The CDR3 bases that were read are TGTGCCTGGAGTCTGGACTGGAACACCGGG. Translated, it gives CAWSLDWNTG. The entire CDR3 reads CAWSLDWNTGQLYF.

This clone has at least ten counts. Genes here carry mouse names. Read sequence stops 4 residues before the CDR3 end, and the germline J gene provides the missing end. The rearrangement joins TRBV13-3 to TRBJ1-1, with D possibly matching TRBD1 (5 bases). The CDR3 has 13 residues. Germline V gene sequence: CDR1 NNHDY, CDR2 SYVADS. The CDR3 DNA, read in part, is TGTGCCAGCAGTGAAGGGGTAGACGCA. Translation gives CASSEGVDA. In full, the CDR3 reads CASSEGVDAEVFF.

A note on this clone: All gene names here are mouse names. The observed sequence ends 4 residues before the CDR3 terminus, with the missing tail filled in from the germline J gene. The rearrangement joins TRBV13-1 to TRBJ1-1; D not resolved. CDR3 length: 12 residues. V was trimmed by 3 bases and J by 2 bases, leaving 5 bases between them. Looked up from germline, CDR1 is NSHNY and CDR2 is SYGAGN. The CDR3: CASSVYNTEVFF. The part of the CDR3 DNA that was read is TGTGCCAGCAGTGTCTATAACACA.

In regard to this clone: The listed genes are named as in mouse. The read ends 4 residues shy of where the CDR3 ends; the end is completed using the germline J gene. This sequence joins TRBV13-3 and TRBJ2-4, with 7 bases lining up with TRBD1. Germline loops: CDR1 NNHDY, CDR2 SYVADS. J lost 0 bases, V lost 5 bases, and 6 bases had no gene match. The CDR3 spans 15 residues. CDR3 amino acids: CASSPDRASQNTLYF. CDR3 DNA (partial): TGTGCCAGCAGCCCTGACAGGGCGAGTCAAAAC.

On this clone: Genes here carry mouse names. The missing CDR3 end, 4 residues past where the read stops, is filled in from the germline J gene. The chain links TRBV19 to TRBJ2-7; D gene ambiguous. Germline CDR1 is FNHDT and CDR2 is SITEND (reference sequence). This CDR3 contains 10 residues. This CDR3 reads CASRHYEQYF. The CDR3 bases that were read are TGTGCCAGCAGACATTAT.

This clone was counted many times. Gene names are mouse gene names. The CDR3 is cut off 4 residues early in the read; its end comes from the germline J gene. The chain recombines TRBV13-3 with TRBJ2-7, with 7 bases identical to TRBD1. The germline V gene has CDR1 NNHDY and CDR2 SYVADS. CDR3 length: 14 residues. This CDR3 reads CASSDPGQIYEQYF. The CDR3 DNA, read in part, is TGTGCCAGCAGTGACCCGGGACAGATTTAT.

This clone came up a few times. Gene names follow the mouse nomenclature. The read stops 4 residues short of the end of the CDR3; the missing end is completed from the germline J gene. J is TRBJ1-4 and V is TRBV1, with 7 bases that match TRBD1. The germline V gene encodes CDR1 NSQYPW and CDR2 LRSPGD (reference sequence). The CDR3 is 16 residues long. V trimming: 0 bases; J trimming: 4 bases; junction bases outside the gene matches: 5. CDR3 region: CTCSADRAGGNERLFF. The covered CDR3 bases are TGCACCTGCAGTGCAGATCGCGCAGGGGGCAACGAA.

This clone was seen a handful of times. Germline and genes: mouse. The read comes to an end 4 residues before the CDR3 does, leaving the germline J gene to fill in the end. This chain uses TRBV31 with TRBJ2-3; 14 bases fit TRBD2. The junction had 2 bases not matched to a gene; V was cut back by 3 bases and J by 0 bases. The germline gives CDR1 GKSSPN, CDR2 SITVG. The CDR3 is 16 residues long. The sequenced part of the CDR3 DNA is TGTGCCTGGAGCCGGGACTGGGGGGGCAGTGCAGAA. Translation: CAWSRDWGGSAE. The entire CDR3 reads CAWSRDWGGSAETLYF.

Comment on this clone: Mouse names are used for the genes. The CDR3 end lies 4 residues beyond the end of the read and is filled in from the germline J gene. The chain employs TRBV13-1 and TRBJ1-4; D is ambiguous. Per the germline V gene, CDR1 is NSHNY and CDR2 is SYGAGN. This CDR3 spans 14 amino acids. Trimming left V 1 base short and J 3 bases short, with 7 bases between. The sequenced part of the CDR3 DNA is TGTGCCAGCAGTGATTCTAGGGCCAACGAA. This gives the protein CASSDSRANE. In full, the CDR3 is CASSDSRANERLFF.